The following is a T cell receptor beta chain sequence with its context. Antigen specificity is unknown. This entry is derived from a study of blood T cells in healthy people across ages. Study-level points and caveats: The authors considered diversity estimates from one million T cells to be underestimates.

This CDR3 is built from 14 residues. Germline CDR1 reads DFQATT; CDR2 reads SNEGSKA (reference sequence). V shed 2 bases and J shed 2 bases, with 10 bases lying between them. Using a J-beta primer mix together with a sample-barcoded 5' primer, a second PCR was run for roughly 6 to 12 cycles. TCRdb re-derived calls from the 5' RACE reads in MiXCR, one entry per CDR3 protein. The sample carries under 1,100,000 distinct CDR3 sequences, 20% to 25% recorded once. The same specimen was also included in a second study, on T cells of mothers and their children. That source reports: A few healthy Caucasian mothers, along with their six children, were the donors. There were over 10 million TCR beta CDR3 reads from each mother and a few million from each child.

Sequencing was performed on blood. The V call is TRBV20-1, the J call TRBJ2-1; perhaps TRBD2 as D (6 bases). This clonotype was sampled from a girl aged 2 to 10 in good health. In DNA, the CDR3 is TGCAGTGCTAGAAGAGCGGGCACCTACAATGAGCAGTTCTTC. Translating it yields CSARRAGTYNEQFF.